This T cell receptor (beta chain) was recovered during a study of blood T cell repertoires in COVID-19. In the study's own analysis: Amplification of reference gene primers was used by the study to estimate nucleated cell counts. Clones were sequenced by immunoSEQ multiplex PCR, and TCRdb holds only the in-frame ones, with some missing. The DNA was the basis for D and trimming; V, J and clone size are from that table. The data show fewer than 350,000 clones, with 88% seen just once and 9% to 9.5% held by the top ten. The V end lost 5 bases, the J end lost 9 bases, and 20 bases lay between the germline ends. Germline V lookup: CDR1 LGHDT, CDR2 YNNKEL (reference sequence). This CDR3 has 16 amino acids.

This TCR derives from a man between 18 and 29 years old with active or convalescent COVID-19. This chain uses TRBV3-1 (or the pseudogene TRBV3-2) with TRBJ1-6, with D tentatively TRBD1 (5 bases). Sequences were obtained from peripheral blood. Here the CDR3 reads CASSSRPGTAFSPLHF. The DNA of the CDR3 is TGTGCCAGCAGCTCTCGCCCCGGGACTGCCTTTTCACCCCTCCACTTT.